The sequence of this TCR beta chain was determined in a study of shared clonotypes between healthy human individuals. Study in general: Every donor yielded three CD4 naive, three CD4 memory, two CD8 naive and one CD8 memory plate.

Turning to this clone: The antigen is not known.

Broader study findings: Relative to clonotypes present in all four donors, those not shared had lower generation probabilities. It was observed that roughly 4.8% of naive CD4 clonotypes were shared across a handful of donors.

TCRdb's copy holds only in-frame clones and misses some; the assay was immunoSEQ multiplex PCR. The sample holds fewer than 1.4 million clones; 78% are singletons and the top ten take roughly 0.62%. All donors qualified as healthy HIV-negative adults and had experienced no recent acute infections or vaccinations. Germline V CDR1 and CDR2: LGHNA, YNFKEQ. This CDR3 has 16 amino acids. Deletions cut 1 base from V and 4 bases from J, with 14 bases between. The origin of this receptor is a man aged 18 to 35 in good health. Some clones in this sample may be carry-over from other donors' samples. The rearrangement links TRBV4-2 to TRBJ1-3; a possible D gene is TRBD1 (6 bases). Sequenced input: memory CD4+ T cells from PBMCs. Regarding subset: CD45RA-negative fraction. CDR3 residues: CASSQGLGATGNTIYF. In nucleotides, the CDR3 is TGTGCCAGCAGCCAAGGCTTGGGGGCGACGGGAAACACCATATATTTT.